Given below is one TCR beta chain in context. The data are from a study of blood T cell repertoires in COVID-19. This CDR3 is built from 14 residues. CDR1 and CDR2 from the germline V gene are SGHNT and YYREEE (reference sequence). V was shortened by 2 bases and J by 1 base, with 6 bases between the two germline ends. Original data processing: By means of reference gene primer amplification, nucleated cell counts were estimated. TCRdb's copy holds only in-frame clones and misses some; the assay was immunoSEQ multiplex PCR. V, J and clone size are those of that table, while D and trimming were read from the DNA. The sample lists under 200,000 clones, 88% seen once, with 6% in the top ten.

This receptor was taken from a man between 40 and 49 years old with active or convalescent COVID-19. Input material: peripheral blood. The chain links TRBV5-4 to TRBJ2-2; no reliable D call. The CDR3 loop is CASSFSGNTGELFF. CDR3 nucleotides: TGTGCCAGCAGCTTCAGTGGGAACACCGGGGAGCTGTTTTTT.